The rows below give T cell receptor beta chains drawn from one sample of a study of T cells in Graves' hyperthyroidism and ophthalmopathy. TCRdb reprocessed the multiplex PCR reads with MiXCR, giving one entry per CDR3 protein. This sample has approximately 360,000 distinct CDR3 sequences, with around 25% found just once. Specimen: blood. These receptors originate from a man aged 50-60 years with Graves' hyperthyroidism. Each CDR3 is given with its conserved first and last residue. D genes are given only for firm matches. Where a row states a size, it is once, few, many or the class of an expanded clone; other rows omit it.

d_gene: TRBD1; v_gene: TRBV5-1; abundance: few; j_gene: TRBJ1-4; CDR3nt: TGCGCCAGCAGCCTGACAGGGGGCTCGGATGAAAAACTGTTTTTT; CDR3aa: CASSLTGGSDEKLFF
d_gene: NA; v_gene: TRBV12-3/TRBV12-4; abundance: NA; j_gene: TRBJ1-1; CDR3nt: TGTGCCAGCAGTCAGGGGATGGGCACTGAAGCTTTCTTT; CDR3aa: CASSQGMGTEAFF
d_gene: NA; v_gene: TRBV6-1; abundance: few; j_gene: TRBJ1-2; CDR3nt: TGTGCCAGCAGTGAAGGGAGAGCCGGCTACACCTTC; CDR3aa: CASSEGRAGYTF
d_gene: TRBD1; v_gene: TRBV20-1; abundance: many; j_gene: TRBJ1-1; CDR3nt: TGCAGTGCGGGCGACAGGGCTAGAAACACTGAAGCTTTCTTT; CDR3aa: CSAGDRARNTEAFF
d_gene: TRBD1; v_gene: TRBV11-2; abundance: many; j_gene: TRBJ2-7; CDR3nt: TGTGCCAGCAGCTTGGGGACAGGGGCCTACGAGCAGTACTTC; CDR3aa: CASSLGTGAYEQYF
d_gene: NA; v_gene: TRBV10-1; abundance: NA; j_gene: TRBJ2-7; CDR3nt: TGCGCCGGCAGTGAGTGGAGGACCTCGGGCGAGCAGTACTTC; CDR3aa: CAGSEWRTSGEQYF
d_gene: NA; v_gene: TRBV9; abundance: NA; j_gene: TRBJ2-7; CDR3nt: TGTGCCAGCAGCGTAGGGAGTCGAGGAGGTGGAGGGGAGCAGTACTTC; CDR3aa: CASSVGSRGGGGEQYF
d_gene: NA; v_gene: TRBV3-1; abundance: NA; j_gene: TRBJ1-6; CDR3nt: TGTGCCAGCAGCCAGTATACGGGGAATTCACCCCTCCACTTT; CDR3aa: CASSQYTGNSPLHF
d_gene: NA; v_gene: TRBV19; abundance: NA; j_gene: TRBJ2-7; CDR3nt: TGTGCCAGTAGTACGACAGGACCCTACGAGCAGTACTTC; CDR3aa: CASSTTGPYEQYF
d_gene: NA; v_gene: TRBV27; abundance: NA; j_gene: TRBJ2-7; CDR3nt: TGTGCCAGCAGTTTGGGGGCCGGGTCCGAGCAGTACTTC; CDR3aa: CASSLGAGSEQYF
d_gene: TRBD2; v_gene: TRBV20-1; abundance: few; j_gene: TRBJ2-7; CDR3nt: TGCAGTGCTAGGTACGGGAGGGCCGACGAGCAGTACTTC; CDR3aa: CSARYGRADEQYF
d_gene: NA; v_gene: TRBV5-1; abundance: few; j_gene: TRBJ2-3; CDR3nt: TGCGCCAGCAGCTTGGACTACAGCACAGATACGCAGTATTTT; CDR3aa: CASSLDYSTDTQYF
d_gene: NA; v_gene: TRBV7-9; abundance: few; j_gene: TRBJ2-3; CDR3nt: TGTGTCCCAAGTTCAGATACGCAGTATTTT; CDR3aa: CVPSSDTQYF
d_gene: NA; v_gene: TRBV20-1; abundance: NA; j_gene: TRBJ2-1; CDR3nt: TGCAGTGCTAGCGGGAAGTACAATGAGCAGTTCTTC; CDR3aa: CSASGKYNEQFF
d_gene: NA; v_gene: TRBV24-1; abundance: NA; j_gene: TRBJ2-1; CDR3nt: TGTGCCGCGCATATTGTTCCTTACAATGAGCAGTTCTTC; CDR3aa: CAAHIVPYNEQFF
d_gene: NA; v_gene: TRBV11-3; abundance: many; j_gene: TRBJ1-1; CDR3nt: TGTGCCAGCAGCCTAGCAACTTCGGGCACTGAAGCTTTCTTT; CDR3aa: CASSLATSGTEAFF
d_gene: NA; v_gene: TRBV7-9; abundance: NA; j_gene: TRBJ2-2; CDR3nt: TGTGCCAGCAACCTGGGTGAGGGCCGTGGGGAGCTGTTTTTT; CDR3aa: CASNLGEGRGELFF
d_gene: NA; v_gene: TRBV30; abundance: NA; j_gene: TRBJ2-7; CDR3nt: TGTGCCTGGAGTACCCCCGCCTCGGGGGAGCAGTACTTC; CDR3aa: CAWSTPASGEQYF
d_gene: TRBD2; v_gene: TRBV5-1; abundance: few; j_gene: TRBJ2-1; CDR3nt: TGCGCCAGCAGCTTGGCCAACCTTGCTGCGGGAGCTTCTTACAATGAGCAGTTCTTC; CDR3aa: CASSLANLAAGASYNEQFF
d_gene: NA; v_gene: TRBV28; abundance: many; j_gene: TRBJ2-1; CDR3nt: TGTGCCAGCAGTTTACCCGGGGGCAACAATGAGCAGTTCTTC; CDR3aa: CASSLPGGNNEQFF
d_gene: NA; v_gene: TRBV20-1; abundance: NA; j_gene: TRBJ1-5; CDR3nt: TGCAGTGCAACCCCCCCTACCTTCAGGTTTGGAAGCAATCAGCCCCAGCATTTT; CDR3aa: CSATPPTFRFGSNQPQHF
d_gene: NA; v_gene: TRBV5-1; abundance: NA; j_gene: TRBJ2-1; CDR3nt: TGCGCCAGCAGCTCCAGGGTGGAGAATGAGCAGTTCTTC; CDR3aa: CASSSRVENEQFF
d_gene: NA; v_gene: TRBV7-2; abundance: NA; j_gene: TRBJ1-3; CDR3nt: TGTGCCAGCAGAAAACCAGGGACCATCTCTGGAAACACCATATATTTT; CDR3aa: CASRKPGTISGNTIYF
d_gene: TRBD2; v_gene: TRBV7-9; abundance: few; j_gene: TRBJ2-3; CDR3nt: TGTGCCAGCAGCCCCAGCGGGAGCAGAGGAGATACGCAGTATTTT; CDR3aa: CASSPSGSRGDTQYF
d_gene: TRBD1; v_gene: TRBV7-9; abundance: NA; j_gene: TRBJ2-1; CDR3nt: TGTGCCAGCAGCTTAGGGGACAGGGGGCTAGGATCCTACAATGAGCAGTTCTTC; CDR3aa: CASSLGDRGLGSYNEQFF
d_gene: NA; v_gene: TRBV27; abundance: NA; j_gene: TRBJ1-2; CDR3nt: TGTGCCAGCAGTCCCAGCCTGAACTATGGCTACACCTTC; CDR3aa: CASSPSLNYGYTF
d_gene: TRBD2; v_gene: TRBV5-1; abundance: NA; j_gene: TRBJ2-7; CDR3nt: TGCGCCAGCAGCTTCGTGGGAGGGCCGGCCGAGCAGTACTTC; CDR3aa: CASSFVGGPAEQYF
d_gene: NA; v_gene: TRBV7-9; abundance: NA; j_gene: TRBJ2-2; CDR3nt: TGTGCCAGCAGCTCCCGCTTGGTGGCGCGGACACCTATCGCGAACACCGGGGAGCTGTTTTTT; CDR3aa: CASSSRLVARTPIANTGELFF
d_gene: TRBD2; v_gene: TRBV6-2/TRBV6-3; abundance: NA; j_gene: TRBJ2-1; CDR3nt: TGTGCCAGCAGTGGAACAGCGGGAGTCTACAATGAGCAGTTCTTC; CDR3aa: CASSGTAGVYNEQFF
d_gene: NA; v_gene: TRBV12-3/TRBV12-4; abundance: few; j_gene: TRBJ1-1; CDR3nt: TGTGCCAGCAGTTTGATGGGGGATGAAGCTTTCTTT; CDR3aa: CASSLMGDEAFF
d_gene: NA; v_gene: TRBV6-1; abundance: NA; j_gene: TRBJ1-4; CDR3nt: TGTGCCAGCAGTGCGAAGACCTATGAAAAACTGTTTTTT; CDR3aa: CASSAKTYEKLFF
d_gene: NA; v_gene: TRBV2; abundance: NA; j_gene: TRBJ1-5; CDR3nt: TGTGCCAGCAGTGGGGAGGGTAGGGATCAGCCCCAGCATTTT; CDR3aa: CASSGEGRDQPQHF
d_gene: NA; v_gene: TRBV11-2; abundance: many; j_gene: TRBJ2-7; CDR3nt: TGTGCCAGCAGCTTAAGCCGGGGCTCCTACGAGCAGTACTTC; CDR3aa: CASSLSRGSYEQYF
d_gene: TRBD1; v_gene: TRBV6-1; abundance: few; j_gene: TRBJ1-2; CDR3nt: TGTGCCAGCAAGACAGGGGGCGGCCGTCATGGCTACACCTTC; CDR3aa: CASKTGGGRHGYTF
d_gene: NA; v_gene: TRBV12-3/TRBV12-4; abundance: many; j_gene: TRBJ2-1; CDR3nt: TGTGCCAGCAGTTTAGCGGGACGGTACTACAATGAGCAGTTCTTC; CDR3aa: CASSLAGRYYNEQFF
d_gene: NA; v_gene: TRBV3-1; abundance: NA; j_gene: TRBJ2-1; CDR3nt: TGTGCCAGCAGCCAAGATCGGAGCAGAAACAATGAGCAGTTCTTC; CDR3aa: CASSQDRSRNNEQFF
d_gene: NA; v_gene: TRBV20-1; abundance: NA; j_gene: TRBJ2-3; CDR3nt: TGCAGTGCTCTGGATGGCGGTTCCACAGATACGCAGTATTTT; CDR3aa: CSALDGGSTDTQYF
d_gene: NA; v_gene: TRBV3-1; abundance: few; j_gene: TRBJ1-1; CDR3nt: TGTGCCAGCAGCCAAGTTGGGAGCTCGAACACTGAAGCTTTCTTT; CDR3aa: CASSQVGSSNTEAFF
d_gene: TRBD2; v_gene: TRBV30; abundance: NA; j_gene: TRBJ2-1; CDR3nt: TGTGCCTGGAGTGTAACTAGCGGGAGAAACAATGAGCAGTTCTTC; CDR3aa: CAWSVTSGRNNEQFF